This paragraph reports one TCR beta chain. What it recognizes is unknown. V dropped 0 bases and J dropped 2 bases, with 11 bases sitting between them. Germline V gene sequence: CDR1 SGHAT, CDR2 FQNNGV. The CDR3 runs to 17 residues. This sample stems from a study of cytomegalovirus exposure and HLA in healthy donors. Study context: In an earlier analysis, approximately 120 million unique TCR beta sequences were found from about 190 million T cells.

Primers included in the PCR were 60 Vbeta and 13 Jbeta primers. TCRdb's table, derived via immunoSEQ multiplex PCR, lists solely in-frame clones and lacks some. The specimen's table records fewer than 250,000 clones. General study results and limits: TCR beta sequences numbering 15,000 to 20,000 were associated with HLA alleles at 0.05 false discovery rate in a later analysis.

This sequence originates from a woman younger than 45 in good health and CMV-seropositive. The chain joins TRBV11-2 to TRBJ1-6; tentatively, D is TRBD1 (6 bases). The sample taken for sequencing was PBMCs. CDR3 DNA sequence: TGTGCCAGCAGCTTAGACAGGGGCGCAACCTATAATTCACCCCTCCACTTT. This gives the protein CASSLDRGATYNSPLHF.